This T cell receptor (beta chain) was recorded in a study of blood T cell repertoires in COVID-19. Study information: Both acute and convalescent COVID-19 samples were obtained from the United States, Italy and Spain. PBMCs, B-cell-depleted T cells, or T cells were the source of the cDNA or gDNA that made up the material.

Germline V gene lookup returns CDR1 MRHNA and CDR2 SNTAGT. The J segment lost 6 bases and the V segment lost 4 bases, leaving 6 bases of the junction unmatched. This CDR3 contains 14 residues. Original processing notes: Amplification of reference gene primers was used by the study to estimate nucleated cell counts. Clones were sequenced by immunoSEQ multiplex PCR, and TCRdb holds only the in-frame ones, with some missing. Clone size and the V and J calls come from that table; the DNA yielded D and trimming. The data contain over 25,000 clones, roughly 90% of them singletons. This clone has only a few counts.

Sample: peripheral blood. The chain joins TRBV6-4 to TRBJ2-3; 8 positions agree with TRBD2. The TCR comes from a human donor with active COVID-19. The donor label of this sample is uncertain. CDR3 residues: CASSVAGGQDTQYF. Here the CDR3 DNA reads TGTGCCAGCAGTGTTGCGGGGGGCCAGGATACGCAGTATTTT.